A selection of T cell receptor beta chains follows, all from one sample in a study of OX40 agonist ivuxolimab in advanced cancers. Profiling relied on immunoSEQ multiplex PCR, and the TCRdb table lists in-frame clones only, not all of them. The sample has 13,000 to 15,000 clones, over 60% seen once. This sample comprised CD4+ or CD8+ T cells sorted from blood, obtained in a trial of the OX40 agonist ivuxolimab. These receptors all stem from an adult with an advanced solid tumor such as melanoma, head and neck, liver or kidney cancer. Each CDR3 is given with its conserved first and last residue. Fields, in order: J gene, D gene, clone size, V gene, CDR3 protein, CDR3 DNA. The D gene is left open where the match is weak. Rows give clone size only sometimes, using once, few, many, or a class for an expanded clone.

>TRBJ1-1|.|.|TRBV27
CASRLQSSTEAFF
TGTGCCAGCAGATTACAGAGCTCCACTGAAGCTTTCTTT
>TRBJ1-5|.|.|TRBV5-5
CASSLVTGSNQPQHF
TGTGCCAGCAGCTTGGTTACAGGGAGCAATCAGCCCCAGCATTTT
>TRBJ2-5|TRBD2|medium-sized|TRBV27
CASSLLAGAETQYF
TGTGCCAGCAGCCTTCTAGCGGGAGCAGAGACCCAGTACTTC
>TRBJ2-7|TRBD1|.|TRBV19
CASMGRDRGYEQYF
TGTGCCAGTATGGGCCGGGACAGGGGCTACGAGCAGTACTTC
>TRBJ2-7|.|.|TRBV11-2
CASSLGPGPLTYEQYF
TGTGCCAGCAGCTTAGGTCCAGGGCCATTAACCTACGAGCAGTACTTC
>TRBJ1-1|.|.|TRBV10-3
CAISEGQPYTEAFF
TGTGCCATCAGTGAGGGGCAACCCTACACTGAAGCTTTCTTT
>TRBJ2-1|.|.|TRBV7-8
CASSHPGQLNNEQFF
TGTGCCAGCAGCCACCCGGGGCAGCTCAACAATGAGCAGTTCTTC
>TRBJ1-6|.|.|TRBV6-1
CASSEEGNNSPLHF
TGTGCCAGCAGTGAAGAAGGCAATAATTCACCCCTCCACTTT
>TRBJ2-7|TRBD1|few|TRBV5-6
CASSFWTGSYEQYF
TGTGCCAGCAGCTTTTGGACAGGCTCCTACGAGCAGTACTTC
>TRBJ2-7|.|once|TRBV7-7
CASNQVGQLKYEQYF
TGTGCCAGCAACCAAGTCGGGCAGCTAAAATACGAGCAGTACTTC
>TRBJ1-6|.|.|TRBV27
CASSLSGKGSPLHF
TGTGCCAGCAGTTTATCAGGGAAGGGTTCACCCCTCCACTTT
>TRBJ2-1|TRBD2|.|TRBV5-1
CASSLTSGSGNEQFF
TGCGCCAGCAGCTTAACTAGCGGGTCGGGCAATGAGCAGTTCTTC
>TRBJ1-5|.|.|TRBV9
CASSVEREVSDQPQHF
TGTGCCAGCAGCGTAGAGAGAGAGGTAAGCGATCAGCCCCAGCATTTT
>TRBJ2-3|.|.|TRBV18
CASSSSGRTDTQYF
TGTGCCAGCTCATCCAGCGGGCGCACAGATACGCAGTATTTT
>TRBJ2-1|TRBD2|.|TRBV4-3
CASSQQRLADYNEQFF
TGCGCCAGCAGCCAGCAAAGACTAGCGGACTACAATGAGCAGTTCTTC
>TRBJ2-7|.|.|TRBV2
CASSFRGLEQYF
TGTGCCAGCAGTTTTAGGGGGTTAGAGCAGTACTTC
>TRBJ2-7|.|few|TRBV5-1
CASSLGRGAPYEQYF
TGCGCCAGCAGCTTGGGGCGGGGAGCCCCCTACGAGCAGTACTTC
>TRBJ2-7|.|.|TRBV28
CASSLTRGRREQYF
TGTGCCAGCAGTTTAACACGGGGGCGAAGGGAGCAGTACTTC
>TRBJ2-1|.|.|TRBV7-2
CASSLGRYNEQFF
TGTGCCAGCAGCTTGGGGCGGTACAATGAGCAGTTCTTC
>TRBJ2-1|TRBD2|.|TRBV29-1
CSVEESGGRALEQFF
TGCAGCGTTGAAGAGAGTGGCGGGAGGGCCCTTGAGCAGTTCTTC
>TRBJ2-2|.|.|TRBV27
CASTSPNTPGELFF
TGTGCCAGCACCTCCCCAAACACCCCGGGGGAGCTGTTTTTT
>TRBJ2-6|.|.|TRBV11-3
CASSLVRGGSGANVLTF
TGTGCCAGCAGCTTAGTTAGGGGGGGCTCTGGGGCCAACGTCCTGACTTTC
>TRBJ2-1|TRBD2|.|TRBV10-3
CAAGEGLPNNEQFF
TGTGCCGCCGGGGAGGGACTACCTAACAATGAGCAGTTCTTC
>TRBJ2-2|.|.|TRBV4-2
CASSPRKGDAGELFF
TGTGCCAGCAGCCCCAGAAAGGGGGACGCCGGGGAGCTGTTTTTT
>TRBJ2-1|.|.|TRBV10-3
CAISDPGQSYNEQFF
TGTGCCATCAGTGACCCCGGACAGAGCTACAATGAGCAGTTCTTC
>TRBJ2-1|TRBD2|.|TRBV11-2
CASTVELAIDEQFF
TGTGCCAGCACCGTAGAACTAGCGATCGATGAGCAGTTCTTC
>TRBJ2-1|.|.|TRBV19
CASSPQRRDEQFF
TGTGCCAGTAGCCCACAGAGGAGGGATGAGCAGTTCTTC
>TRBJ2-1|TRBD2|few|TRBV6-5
CASTPAGTSGSLWIF
TGTGCCAGCACGCCGGCCGGGACTAGCGGGAGTCTTTGGATCTTC
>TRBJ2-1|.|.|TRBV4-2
CASSTRDQRNEQFF
TGTGCCAGCAGCACCCGGGACCAGCGGAATGAGCAGTTCTTC
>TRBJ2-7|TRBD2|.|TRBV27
CASSFEAGVTYEQYF
TGTGCCAGCAGTTTTGAGGCGGGAGTCACCTACGAGCAGTACTTC
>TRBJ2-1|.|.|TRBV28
CASTLMGPGEQFF
TGTGCCAGCACCCTAATGGGTCCAGGAGAGCAGTTCTTC
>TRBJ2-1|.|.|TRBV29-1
CSVEGTTQGGSYNEQFF
TGCAGCGTTGAAGGGACTACCCAGGGGGGATCCTACAATGAGCAGTTCTTC
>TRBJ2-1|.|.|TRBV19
CASSIPIAAGSYNEQFF
TGTGCCAGTAGTATACCAATAGCGGCGGGCTCCTACAATGAGCAGTTCTTC
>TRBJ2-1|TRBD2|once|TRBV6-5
CASSYSLAGVLTEQFF
TGTGCCAGCAGTTACTCCCTAGCGGGAGTTCTTACTGAGCAGTTCTTC
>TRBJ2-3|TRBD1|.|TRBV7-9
CASSLDRGGDTDTQYF
TGTGCCAGCAGCCTAGACAGGGGGGGAGACACAGATACGCAGTATTTT
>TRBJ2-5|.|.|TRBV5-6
CASSTALGEETQYF
TGTGCCAGCAGCACTGCCTTGGGGGAAGAGACCCAGTACTTC
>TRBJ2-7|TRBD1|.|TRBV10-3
CASSSSIETGSYEQYF
TGTGCCAGCAGCTCTTCAATCGAGACAGGGTCCTACGAGCAGTACTTC
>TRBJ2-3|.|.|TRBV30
CAWSVSLFSDTQYF
TGTGCCTGGAGTGTCTCGCTTTTCTCAGATACGCAGTATTTT
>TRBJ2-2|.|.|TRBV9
CASSEVNTGELFF
TGTGCCAGCAGCGAAGTTAACACCGGGGAGCTGTTTTTT
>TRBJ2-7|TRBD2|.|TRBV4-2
CASSQARREGRGGKSEQYF
TGTGCCAGCAGCCAAGCCCGCCGGGAGGGCCGGGGAGGGAAGAGCGAGCAGTACTTC
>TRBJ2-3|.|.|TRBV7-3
CASSLGERAADTQYF
TGTGCCAGCAGCTTAGGGGAACGCGCGGCAGATACGCAGTATTTT
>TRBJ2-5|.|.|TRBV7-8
CASTPYLEGEGETQYF
TGTGCCAGCACCCCGTACTTGGAGGGCGAGGGAGAGACCCAGTACTTC
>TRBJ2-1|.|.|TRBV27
CASGLGGYNEQFF
TGTGCCAGCGGACTAGGGGGGTACAATGAGCAGTTCTTC
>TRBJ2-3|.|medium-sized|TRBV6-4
CASMVGSINSDTQYF
TGTGCCAGCATGGTCGGGTCGATCAATTCAGATACGCAGTATTTT
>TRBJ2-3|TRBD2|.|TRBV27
CASSLFSGMRDTQYF
TGTGCCAGCAGTTTATTTAGCGGGATGAGAGATACGCAGTATTTT
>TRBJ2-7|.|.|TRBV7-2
CASSFRDIPVYEQYF
TGTGCCAGCAGTTTCCGAGACATCCCGGTTTACGAGCAGTACTTC
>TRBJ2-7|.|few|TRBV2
CASSLVPAGTPSYEQYF
TGTGCCAGCTCGCTCGTACCGGCGGGGACACCGTCCTACGAGCAGTACTTC
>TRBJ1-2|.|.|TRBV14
CASSQEFRVGYTF
TGTGCCAGCAGCCAAGAATTCAGGGTCGGCTACACCTTC
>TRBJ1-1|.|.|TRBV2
CASQNRVMNTEAFF
TGTGCCAGTCAAAACAGGGTAATGAACACTGAAGCTTTCTTT